This TCR beta chain derives from a study of cytomegalovirus exposure and HLA in healthy donors. The PCR made use of 60 Vbeta and 13 Jbeta primers. Clones were sequenced by immunoSEQ multiplex PCR, and TCRdb holds only the in-frame ones, with some missing. This table has around 110,000 clones, approximately 58% appearing once. The germline gives CDR1 MNHEY, CDR2 SMNVEV (reference sequence). The CDR3 is 14 amino acids. Trimming left V 5 bases short and J 4 bases short, with 14 bases between. This chain connects TRBV27 to TRBJ1-2; D is ambiguous. The receptor's source is a young woman in good health and CMV-seronegative. Specimen: PBMCs. In DNA form, the CDR3 reads TGTGCCAGCAGTCCAAGCCGCGGCCCCTATGGCTACACCTTC. It encodes CASSPSRGPYGYTF.